One sample yielded the 5 T cell receptor beta chains listed below, sequenced in a study of blood T cell repertoires in COVID-19. Assay: immunoSEQ multiplex PCR; the TCRdb copy retains only in-frame clones and omits some. The sample consists of around 400,000 clones, around 92% of them appearing once. What was sequenced was peripheral blood. Receptors originate from a man aged 35 to 55 with acute or convalescent COVID-19.

The chain is built from TRBV4-2 and TRBJ1-4; the D is unclear. Germline-derived CDR1 and CDR2 are LGHNA and YNFKEQ. The CDR3 totals 15 residues. Between the trimmed V and J ends, which lost 1 base and 4 bases, there was a span of 10 bases. The CDR3, as DNA: TGTGCCAGCAGCCAAGCCAGCGGGGATAATGAAAAACTGTTTTTT. This sequence encodes CASSQASGDNEKLFF.

There are a few counts of this clone. The sample holds other DNA sequences that translate to the same CDR3. The V and J genes are TRBV12-3 or TRBV12-4 and TRBJ2-5; D gene unclear. The CDR3 loop spans 11 amino acids. V lost 3 bases to trimming and J lost 4 bases, with 3 bases between them. The CDR3 sequence is CASSLRETQYF. CDR3 DNA sequence: TGTGCCAGCAGTTTGCGAGAGACCCAGTACTTC.

The sample holds one count of this clone. The CDR3 protein is CASSFLAGVGETQYF. The CDR3 region has the DNA TGTGCCAGCAGCTTTCTAGCGGGAGTGGGAGAGACCCAGTACTTC. V and J are TRBV11-2 and TRBJ2-5; 10 nucleotides match TRBD2. With V trimmed by 3 bases and J by 4 bases, 5 bases remained unmatched. Germline V gives CDR1 SGHAT, CDR2 FQNNGV. CDR3 length: 15 amino acids. The whole variable domain, remainder taken from reference TRBV11-2 and TRBJ2-5, is EAGVAQSPRYKIIEKRQSVAFWCNPISGHATLYWYQQILGQGPKLLIQFQNNGVVDDSQLPKDRFSAERLKGVDSTLKIQPAKLEDSAVYLCASSFLAGVGETQYFGPGTRLLVL.

The chain carries TRBV19 and TRBJ1-1; D call uncertain. V lost 5 bases to trimming and J lost 8 bases, with 18 bases between them. Germline V gives CDR1 LNHDA, CDR2 SQIVND (reference sequence). CDR3 length: 14 amino acids. CDR3 residues: CASSPISGFTEAFF. The CDR3 DNA reads TGTGCCAGTAGTCCCATATCCGGGTTTACAGAAGCTTTCTTT. The full variable domain, completed using reference TRBV19 and TRBJ1-1, is DGGITQSPKYLFRKEGQNVTLSCEQNLNHDAMYWYRQDPGQGLRLIYYSQIVNDFQKGDIAEGYSVSREKKESFPLTVTSAQKNPTAFYLCASSPISGFTEAFFGQGTRLTVV.

The rearrangement uses TRBV4-2 and TRBJ1-2; possibly TRBD1 for D (6 bases). CDR1 and CDR2 from the germline V gene are LGHNA and YNFKEQ. The length of the CDR3 is 15 residues. V gave up 4 bases and J gave up 0 bases, with 12 bases separating them. This CDR3 reads CASSRTVQPNYGYTF. The CDR3 DNA reads as TGTGCCAGCAGCCGGACAGTCCAACCTAACTATGGCTACACCTTC.